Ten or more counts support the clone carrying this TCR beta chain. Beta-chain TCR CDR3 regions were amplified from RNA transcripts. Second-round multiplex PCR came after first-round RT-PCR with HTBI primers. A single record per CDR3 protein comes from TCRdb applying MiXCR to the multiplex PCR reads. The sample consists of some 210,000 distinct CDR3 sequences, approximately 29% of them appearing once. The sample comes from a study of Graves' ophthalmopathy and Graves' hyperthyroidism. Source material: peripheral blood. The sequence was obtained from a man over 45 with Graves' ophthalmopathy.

CDR3 bases: TGTGCCACCTCCCTCGGACAGTCTCCAGAGACCCAGTACTTC. This sequence encodes CATSLGQSPETQYF. The J gene is TRBJ2-5, the V gene TRBV24-1; a weak D match, TRBD1 (6 bases). Trimming left V 9 bases short and J 4 bases short, with 17 bases between. Germline CDR1 KGHDR, CDR2 SFDVKD. CDR3 length equals 14 residues.